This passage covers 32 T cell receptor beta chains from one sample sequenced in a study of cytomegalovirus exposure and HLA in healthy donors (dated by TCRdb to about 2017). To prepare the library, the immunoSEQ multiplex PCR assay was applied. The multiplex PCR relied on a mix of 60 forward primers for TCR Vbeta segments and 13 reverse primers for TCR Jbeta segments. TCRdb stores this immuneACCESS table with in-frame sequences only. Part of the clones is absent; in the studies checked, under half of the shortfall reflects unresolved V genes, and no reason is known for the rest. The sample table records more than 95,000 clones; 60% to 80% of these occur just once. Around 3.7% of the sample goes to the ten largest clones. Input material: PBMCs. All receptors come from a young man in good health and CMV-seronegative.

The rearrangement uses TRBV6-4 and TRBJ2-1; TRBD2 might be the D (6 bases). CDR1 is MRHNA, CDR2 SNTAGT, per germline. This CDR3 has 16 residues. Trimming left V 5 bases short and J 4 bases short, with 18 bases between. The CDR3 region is CASSPTGTEGYNEQFF. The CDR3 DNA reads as TGTGCCAGCAGTCCAACTGGGACTGAGGGTTACAATGAGCAGTTCTTC.

The CDR3 DNA is TGTGCCAGCAGCGTAGGACTAGCGGGCGATGAGCAGTTCTTC. It is translated as CASSVGLAGDEQFF. The chain carries TRBV9 and TRBJ2-1; 10 nucleotides align to TRBD2. CDR3 size: 14 residues. V lost 0 bases to trimming and J lost 8 bases; unmatched junction nucleotides: 2. Germline CDR1 SGDLS, CDR2 YYNGEE.

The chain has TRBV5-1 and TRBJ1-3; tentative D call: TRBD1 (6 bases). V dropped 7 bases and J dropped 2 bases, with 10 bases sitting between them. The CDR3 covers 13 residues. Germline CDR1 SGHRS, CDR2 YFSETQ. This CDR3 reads CASFTGTGNTIYF. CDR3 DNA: TGCGCCAGCTTTACAGGGACTGGAAACACCATATATTTT.

The CDR3 nucleotides read TGCGCCAGCAGCCCAGGGGAAGGGCAGTACTTC. The encoded protein is CASSPGEGQYF. The chain carries TRBV5-1 and TRBJ2-7, with D possibly matching TRBD1 (6 bases). CDR3 length: 11 amino acids. V lost 4 bases to trimming and J lost 9 bases, with 11 bases between them. From germline, CDR1 is SGHRS and CDR2 YFSETQ.

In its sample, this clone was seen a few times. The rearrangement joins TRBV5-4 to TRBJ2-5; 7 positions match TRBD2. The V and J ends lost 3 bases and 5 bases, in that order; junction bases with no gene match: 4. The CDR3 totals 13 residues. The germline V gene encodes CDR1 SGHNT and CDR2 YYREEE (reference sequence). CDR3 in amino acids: CASSWGGSETQYF. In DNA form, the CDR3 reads TGTGCCAGCAGCTGGGGGGGGTCGGAGACCCAGTACTTC.

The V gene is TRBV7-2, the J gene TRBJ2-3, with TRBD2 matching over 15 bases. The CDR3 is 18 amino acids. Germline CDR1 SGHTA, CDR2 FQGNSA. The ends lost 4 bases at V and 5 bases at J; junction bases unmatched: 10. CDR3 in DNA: TGTGCCAGCAGCTCACCCCCCGGGACTAGCGGGGGGCAAGATACGCAGTATTTT. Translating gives CASSSPPGTSGGQDTQYF.

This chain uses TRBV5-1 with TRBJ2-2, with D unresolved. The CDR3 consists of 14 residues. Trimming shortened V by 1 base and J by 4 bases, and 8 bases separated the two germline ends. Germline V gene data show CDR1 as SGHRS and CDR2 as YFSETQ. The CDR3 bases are TGCGCCAGCAGCTTGTTCATGAGCACCGGGGAGCTGTTTTTT. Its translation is CASSLFMSTGELFF.

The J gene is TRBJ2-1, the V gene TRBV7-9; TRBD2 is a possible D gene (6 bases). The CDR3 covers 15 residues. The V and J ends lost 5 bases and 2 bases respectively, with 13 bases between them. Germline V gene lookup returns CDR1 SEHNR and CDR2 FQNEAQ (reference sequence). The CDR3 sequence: CASSRERAPYNEQFF. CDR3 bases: TGTGCCAGCAGCCGAGAGCGGGCCCCCTACAATGAGCAGTTCTTC.

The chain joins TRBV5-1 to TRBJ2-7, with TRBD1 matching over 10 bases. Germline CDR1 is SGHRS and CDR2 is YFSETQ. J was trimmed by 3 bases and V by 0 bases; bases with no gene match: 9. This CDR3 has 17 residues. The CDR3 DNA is TGCGCCAGCAGCTTGGCTTCTGGGGGGACAGGGGTCTACGAGCAGTACTTC. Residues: CASSLASGGTGVYEQYF.

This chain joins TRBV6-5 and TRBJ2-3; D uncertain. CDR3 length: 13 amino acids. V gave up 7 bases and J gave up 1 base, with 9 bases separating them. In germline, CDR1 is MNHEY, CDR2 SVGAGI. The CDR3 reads CASIPPGTDTQYF. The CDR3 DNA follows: TGTGCCAGCATCCCCCCTGGCACAGATACGCAGTATTTT.

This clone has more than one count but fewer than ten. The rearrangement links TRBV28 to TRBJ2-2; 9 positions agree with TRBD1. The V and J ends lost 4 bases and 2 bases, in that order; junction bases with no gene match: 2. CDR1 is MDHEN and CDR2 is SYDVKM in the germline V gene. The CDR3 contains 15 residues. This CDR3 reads CASSWTGDNTGELFF. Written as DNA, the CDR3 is TGTGCCAGCAGTTGGACAGGGGATAACACCGGGGAGCTGTTTTTT.

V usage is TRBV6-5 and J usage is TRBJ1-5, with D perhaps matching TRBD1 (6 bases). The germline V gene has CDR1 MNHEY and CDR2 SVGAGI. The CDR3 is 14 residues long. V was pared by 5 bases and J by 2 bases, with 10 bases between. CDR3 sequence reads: CASSPPGGNQPQHF. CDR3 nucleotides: TGTGCCAGCAGTCCCCCAGGGGGCAATCAGCCCCAGCATTTT.

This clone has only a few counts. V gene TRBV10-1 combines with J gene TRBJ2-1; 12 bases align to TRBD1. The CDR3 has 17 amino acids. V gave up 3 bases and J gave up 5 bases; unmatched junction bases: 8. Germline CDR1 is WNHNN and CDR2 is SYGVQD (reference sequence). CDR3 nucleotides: TGCGCCAGCAGTGACCTTCGGGGACAGGGGGCGGACAATGAGCAGTTCTTC. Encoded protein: CASSDLRGQGADNEQFF.

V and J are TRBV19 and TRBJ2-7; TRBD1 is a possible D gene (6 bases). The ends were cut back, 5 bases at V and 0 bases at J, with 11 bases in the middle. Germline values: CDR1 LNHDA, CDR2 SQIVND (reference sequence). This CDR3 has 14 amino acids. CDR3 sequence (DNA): TGTGCCAGTAGTCGGGCAGGGGTCTCCTACGAGCAGTACTTC. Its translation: CASSRAGVSYEQYF.

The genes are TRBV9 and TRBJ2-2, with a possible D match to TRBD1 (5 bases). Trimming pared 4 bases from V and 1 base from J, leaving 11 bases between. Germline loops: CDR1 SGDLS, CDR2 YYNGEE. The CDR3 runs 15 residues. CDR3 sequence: CASSPRTMNTGELFF. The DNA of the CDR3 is TGTGCCAGCAGCCCAAGGACAATGAACACCGGGGAGCTGTTTTTT.

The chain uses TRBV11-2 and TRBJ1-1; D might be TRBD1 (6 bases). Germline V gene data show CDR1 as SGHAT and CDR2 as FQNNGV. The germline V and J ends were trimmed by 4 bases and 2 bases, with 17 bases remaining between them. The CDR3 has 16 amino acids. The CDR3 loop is CASSSRGRGRNTEAFF. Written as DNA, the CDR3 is TGTGCCAGCAGCTCAAGGGGGAGGGGTAGAAACACTGAAGCTTTCTTT.

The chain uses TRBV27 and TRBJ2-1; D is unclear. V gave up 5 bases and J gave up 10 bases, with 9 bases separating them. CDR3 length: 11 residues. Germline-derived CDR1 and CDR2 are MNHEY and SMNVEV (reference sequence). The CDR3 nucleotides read TGTGCCAGCAGTGGCCAGCGCGAGCAGTTCTTC. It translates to CASSGQREQFF.

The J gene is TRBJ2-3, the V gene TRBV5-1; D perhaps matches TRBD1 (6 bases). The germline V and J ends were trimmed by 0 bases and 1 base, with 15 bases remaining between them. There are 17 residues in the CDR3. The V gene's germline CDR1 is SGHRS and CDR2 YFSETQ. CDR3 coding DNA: TGCGCCAGCAGCTTGGGGCCAGGACAGTACCGCACAGATACGCAGTATTTT. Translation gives CASSLGPGQYRTDTQYF.

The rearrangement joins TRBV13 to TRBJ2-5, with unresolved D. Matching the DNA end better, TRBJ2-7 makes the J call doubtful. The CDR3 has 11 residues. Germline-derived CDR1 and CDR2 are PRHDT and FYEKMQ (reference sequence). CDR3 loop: CASSLSYEQYF. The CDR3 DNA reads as TGTGCCAGCAGCTTGTCCTACGAGCAGTACTTC.

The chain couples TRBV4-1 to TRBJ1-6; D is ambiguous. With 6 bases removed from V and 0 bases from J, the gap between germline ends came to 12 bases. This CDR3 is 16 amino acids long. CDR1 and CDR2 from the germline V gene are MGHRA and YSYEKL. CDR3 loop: CASRPTVSSYNSPLHF. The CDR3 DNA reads TGCGCCAGCAGACCAACAGTGAGCTCCTATAATTCACCCCTCCACTTT.

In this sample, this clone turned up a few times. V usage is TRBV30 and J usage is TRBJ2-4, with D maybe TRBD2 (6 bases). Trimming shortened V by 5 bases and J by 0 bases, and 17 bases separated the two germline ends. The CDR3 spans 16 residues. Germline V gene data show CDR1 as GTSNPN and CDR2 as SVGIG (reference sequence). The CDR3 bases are TGTGCCTGGGCCGGGGGATTCCATGTAGCCAAAAACATTCAGTACTTC. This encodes CAWAGGFHVAKNIQYF.

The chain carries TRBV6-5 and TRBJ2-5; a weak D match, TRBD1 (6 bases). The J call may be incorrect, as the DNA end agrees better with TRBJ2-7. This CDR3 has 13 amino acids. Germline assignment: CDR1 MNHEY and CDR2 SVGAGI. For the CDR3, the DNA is TGTGCCACCATGGACAGTGGGTCCTACGAGCAGTACTTC. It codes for CATMDSGSYEQYF.

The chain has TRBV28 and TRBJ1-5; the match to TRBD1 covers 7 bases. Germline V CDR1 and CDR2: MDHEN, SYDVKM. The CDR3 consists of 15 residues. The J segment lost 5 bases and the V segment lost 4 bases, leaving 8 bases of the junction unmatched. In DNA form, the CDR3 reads TGTGCCAGCAGTTCACGACAGGGTCTACATCAGCCCCAGCATTTT. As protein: CASSSRQGLHQPQHF.

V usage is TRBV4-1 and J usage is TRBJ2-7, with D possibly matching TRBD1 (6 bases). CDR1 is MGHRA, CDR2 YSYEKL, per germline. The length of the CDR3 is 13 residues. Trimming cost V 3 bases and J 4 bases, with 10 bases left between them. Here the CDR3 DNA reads TGCGCCAGCAGCCATGGGACACTATACGAGCAGTACTTC. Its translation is CASSHGTLYEQYF.

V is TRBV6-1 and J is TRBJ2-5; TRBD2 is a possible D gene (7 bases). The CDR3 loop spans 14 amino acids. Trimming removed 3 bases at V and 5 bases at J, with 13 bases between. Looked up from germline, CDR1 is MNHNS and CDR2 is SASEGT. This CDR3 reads CASSEFGGRETQYF. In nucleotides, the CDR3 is TGTGCCAGCAGTGAGTTCGGGGGGCGGGAGACCCAGTACTTC.

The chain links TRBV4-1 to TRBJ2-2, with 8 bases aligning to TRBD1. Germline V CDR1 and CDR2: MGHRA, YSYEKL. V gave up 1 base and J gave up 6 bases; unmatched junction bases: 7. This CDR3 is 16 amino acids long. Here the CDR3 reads CASSQVQGQAAGELFF. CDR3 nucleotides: TGCGCCAGCAGCCAAGTCCAGGGACAGGCGGCCGGGGAGCTGTTTTTT.

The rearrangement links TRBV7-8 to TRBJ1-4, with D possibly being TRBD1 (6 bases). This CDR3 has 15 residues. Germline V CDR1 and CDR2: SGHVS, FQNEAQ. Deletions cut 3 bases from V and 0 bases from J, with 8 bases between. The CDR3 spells CASSFTGTTNEKLFF. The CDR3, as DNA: TGTGCCAGCAGCTTTACAGGGACAACTAATGAAAAACTGTTTTTT.

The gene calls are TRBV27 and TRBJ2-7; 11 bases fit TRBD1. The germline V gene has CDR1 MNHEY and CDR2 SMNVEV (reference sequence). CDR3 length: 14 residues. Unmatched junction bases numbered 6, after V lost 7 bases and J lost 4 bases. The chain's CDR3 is CASTTWDRGYEQYF. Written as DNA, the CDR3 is TGTGCCAGCACCACCTGGGACAGGGGGTACGAGCAGTACTTC.

The CDR3 DNA follows: TGTGCCAGCAGCCCCAAGCCGGGAGAATCGGTTTTCGAGCAGTACTTC. It specifies CASSPKPGESVFEQYF. J is TRBJ2-7 and V is TRBV7-2, with D tentatively TRBD2 (6 bases). The germline V and J ends were trimmed by 5 bases and 6 bases, with 23 bases remaining between them. This CDR3 spans 16 amino acids. Germline CDR1 SGHTA, CDR2 FQGNSA.

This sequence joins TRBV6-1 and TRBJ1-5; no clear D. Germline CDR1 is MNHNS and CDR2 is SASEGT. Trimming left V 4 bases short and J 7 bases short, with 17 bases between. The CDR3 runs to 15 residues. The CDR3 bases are TGTGCCAGCAGTGCACGAGCGGGCTTGGAGCAGCCCCAGCATTTT. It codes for CASSARAGLEQPQHF.

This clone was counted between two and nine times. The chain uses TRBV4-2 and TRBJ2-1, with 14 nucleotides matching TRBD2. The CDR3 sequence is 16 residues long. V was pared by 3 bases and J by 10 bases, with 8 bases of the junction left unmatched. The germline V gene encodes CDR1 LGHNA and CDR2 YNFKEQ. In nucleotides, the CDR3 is TGTGCCAGCAGCCAGACTAGCGGGGGGGCCCTTCGCGAGCAGTTCTTC. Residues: CASSQTSGGALREQFF.

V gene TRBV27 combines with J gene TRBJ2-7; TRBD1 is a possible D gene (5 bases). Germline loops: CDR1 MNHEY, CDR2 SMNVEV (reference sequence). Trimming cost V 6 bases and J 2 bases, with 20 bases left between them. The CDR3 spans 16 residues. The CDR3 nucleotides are TGTGCCAGCAGCCTGATACAGGCAGAAGGCGCCTACGAGCAGTACTTC. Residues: CASSLIQAEGAYEQYF.